This T cell receptor beta chain came from a study of identical twins. This clonotype has a handful of counts. Its target is unknown. Healthy Caucasians, and only they, were the donors. The CDR3 sequence is 16 residues long. Trimming took 5 bases from V and 4 from J, leaving 19 bases between them. Germline V CDR1 and CDR2: SGHTA, FQGNSA. Study-level results: Weaker excess sharing between twins was seen in beta out-of-frame sequences. There were fewer insertions in abundant cord blood beta clonotypes, but memory repertoires showed no such pattern.

Through template switching, a universal primer site was introduced, and the cDNA contained unique molecular identifiers. TCRdb analysed the 5' RACE reads with MiXCR anew, one entry per CDR3 protein. The sample yields 750,000 to 950,000 distinct CDR3 sequences, approximately 13% seen once. Separately, the same data were catalogued under a study of yellow fever vaccine responses in identical twins.

This sequence joins TRBV7-2 and TRBJ2-3, with unresolved D. The receptor was derived from a young woman in good health. Input material: PBMCs. The CDR3 loop is CASSRLPGMVADTQYF. As DNA, the CDR3 is TGTGCCAGCAGCCGCCTCCCTGGCATGGTGGCAGATACGCAGTATTTT.